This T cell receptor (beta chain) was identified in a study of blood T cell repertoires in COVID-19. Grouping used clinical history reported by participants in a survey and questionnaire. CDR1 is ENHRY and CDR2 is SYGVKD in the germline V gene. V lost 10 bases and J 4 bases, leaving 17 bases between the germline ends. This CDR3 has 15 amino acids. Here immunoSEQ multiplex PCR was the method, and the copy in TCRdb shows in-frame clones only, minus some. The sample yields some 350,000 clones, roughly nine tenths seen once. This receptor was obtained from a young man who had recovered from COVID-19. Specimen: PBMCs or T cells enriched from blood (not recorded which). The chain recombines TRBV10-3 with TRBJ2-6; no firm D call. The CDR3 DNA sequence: TGTGCCACGTCGAAATGGGTGGAGGGGGCCAACGTCCTGACTTTC. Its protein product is CATSKWVEGANVLTF.